Given below is one TCR beta chain in context. TCRdb's copy holds only in-frame clones and misses some; the assay was immunoSEQ multiplex PCR. The table lists hundreds of thousands of clones, around 79% of them singletons. This sample is drawn from a study of control samples from healthy donors and cancer patients. In germline, CDR1 is MNHEY, CDR2 SMNVEV (reference sequence). The V end lost 0 bases, the J end lost 6 bases, and 21 bases lay between the germline ends. The CDR3 has 18 amino acids. The rearrangement links TRBV27 to TRBJ1-5; D is possibly TRBD1 (6 bases). This clonotype was obtained from an older woman with lung cancer. The sample was PBMCs. Here the CDR3 DNA reads TGTGCCAGCAGTTTATCGGGTTTCGGGTTAGGGGGAGGTCAGCCCCAGCATTTT. This encodes CASSLSGFGLGGGQPQHF.